A single sample gave rise to the 20 T cell receptor beta chains below, sequenced in a study of cytomegalovirus exposure and HLA in healthy donors. Amplification used 60 Vbeta primers and 13 Jbeta primers. The repertoire was sequenced with immunoSEQ multiplex PCR; TCRdb's copy has only in-frame clones and lacks some. Among under 150,000 clones, roughly 78% were seen once, and the ten largest hold roughly 3.3%. The sample consisted of PBMCs. All receptors come from a woman between 25 and 40 years old in good health and CMV-seropositive.

This clone was found once. The V and J genes are TRBV15 and TRBJ1-3, with no clear D. V shed 5 bases and J shed 0 bases, with 5 bases lying between them. The CDR3 is made up of 13 amino acids. CDR1 and CDR2 from the germline V gene are LNHNV and YYDKDF (reference sequence). CDR3 DNA: TGTGCCACCAGCTCAGACTCTGGAAACACCATATATTTT. Its protein product is CATSSDSGNTIYF.

The rearrangement joins TRBV9 to TRBJ1-4; D remains ambiguous. The CDR3 runs 16 residues. Trimming took off 4 bases at V and 1 base at J, with 14 bases between the two ends. CDR1 SGDLS and CDR2 YYNGEE come from the germline V gene. The CDR3 region is CASSPRLRGTNEKLFF. In DNA form, the CDR3 reads TGTGCCAGCAGCCCCCGGCTAAGAGGAACTAATGAAAAACTGTTTTTT.

The chain joins TRBV28 to TRBJ1-2, with D tentatively TRBD1 (5 bases). Germline V gives CDR1 MDHEN, CDR2 SYDVKM. CDR3 size: 15 residues. Deletions cut 5 bases from V and 7 bases from J, with 20 bases between. In DNA form, the CDR3 reads TGTGCCAGCAGTCCCGTGGGTGTAGGGGTGGGTGGCTACACCTTC. Translated: CASSPVGVGVGGYTF.

CDR3 residues: CASSEAWQGQTYEQYF. The CDR3 nucleotides read TGTGCCAGCAGTGAAGCGTGGCAGGGGCAAACCTACGAGCAGTACTTC. The rearrangement links TRBV2 to TRBJ2-7; D may be TRBD1 (6 bases). Germline V gene sequence: CDR1 SNHLY, CDR2 FYNNEI. Trimming took off 0 bases at V and 2 bases at J, with 14 bases between the two ends. The CDR3 consists of 16 residues.

This chain connects TRBV2 to TRBJ2-3; tentatively, D is TRBD1 (6 bases). Germline V gene sequence: CDR1 SNHLY, CDR2 FYNNEI. This CDR3 is 16 amino acids long. The V and J ends lost 5 bases and 4 bases respectively, with 19 bases between them. CDR3 sequence reads: CASSPQRGGGADTQYF. In DNA, the CDR3 is TGTGCCAGCAGTCCCCAAAGAGGTGGGGGCGCAGATACGCAGTATTTT.

This chain uses TRBV29-1 with TRBJ2-7, with D maybe TRBD1 (5 bases). The germline V gene has CDR1 SQVTM and CDR2 ANQGSEA. V gave up 5 bases and J gave up 3 bases, with 23 bases separating them. CDR3 length: 16 residues. This CDR3 reads CSVQDPQGGTGYEQYF. The CDR3 DNA sequence: TGCAGCGTTCAGGATCCCCAAGGCGGAACAGGCTACGAGCAGTACTTC.

The gene calls are TRBV7-9 and TRBJ2-3; possible D gene TRBD2, 5 bases. Germline CDR1 reads SEHNR; CDR2 reads FQNEAQ (reference sequence). V lost 5 bases, J lost 0 bases, and 18 bases lay in between. The CDR3 sequence is 17 residues long. The CDR3 region has the DNA TGTGCCAGCAGCCCGCTCGGACTGCCTACTAGCACAGATACGCAGTATTTT. Amino acids: CASSPLGLPTSTDTQYF.

The chain combines TRBV30 with TRBJ2-5, with 8 bases matching TRBD2. CDR3 length equals 13 residues. Losses at the gene ends were 1 base for V and 2 bases for J; bases not matched to a gene: 0. Germline values: CDR1 GTSNPN, CDR2 SVGIG (reference sequence). Here the CDR3 reads CAWSGGGQETQYF. CDR3 sequence (DNA): TGTGCCTGGAGTGGCGGGGGGCAAGAGACCCAGTACTTC.

The gene calls are TRBV4-2 and TRBJ2-7; D possibly corresponds to TRBD2 (5 bases). Trimming took 0 bases from V and 3 from J, leaving 9 bases between them. CDR3 length: 14 amino acids. Germline values: CDR1 LGHNA, CDR2 YNFKEQ. The CDR3 DNA follows: TGTGCCAGCAGCCAAGATCGAGGGAACTACGAGCAGTACTTC. This gives the protein CASSQDRGNYEQYF.

The chain carries TRBV2 and TRBJ2-1, with 8 bases that match TRBD1. The CDR3 spans 17 residues. Losses at the gene ends were 6 bases for V and 2 bases for J; bases not matched to a gene: 12. Germline V gene sequence: CDR1 SNHLY, CDR2 FYNNEI. CDR3 loop: CASRRDRFPTPYNEQFF. Written as DNA, the CDR3 is TGTGCCAGCAGGAGGGACAGGTTCCCTACTCCCTACAATGAGCAGTTCTTC. The full variable domain, its missing parts supplied by reference TRBV2 and TRBJ2-1, is EPEVTQTPSHQVTQMGQEVILRCVPISNHLYFYWYRQILGQKVEFLVSFYNNEISEKSEIFDDQFSVERPDGSNFTLKIRSTKLEDSAMYFCASRRDRFPTPYNEQFFGPGTRLTVL.

The chain joins TRBV10-3 to TRBJ1-1, with D tentatively TRBD1 (6 bases). V lost 5 bases, J lost 4 bases, and 14 bases lay in between. Germline V gives CDR1 ENHRY, CDR2 SYGVKD. The CDR3 has 14 amino acids. The DNA of the CDR3 is TGTGCCATCAGTTTAGGGGGATCGGGCACTGAAGCTTTCTTT. Translated: CAISLGGSGTEAFF.

The CDR3 loop reads CASSRLGGEPLHF. The CDR3 nucleotides read TGTGCCAGCAGCCGCCTTGGGGGGGAGCCCCTCCACTTT. The V and J genes are TRBV5-4 and TRBJ1-6; perhaps TRBD1 as D (5 bases). The V end lost 4 bases, the J end lost 13 bases, and 15 bases lay between the germline ends. Germline V gives CDR1 SGHNT, CDR2 YYREEE (reference sequence). This CDR3 region has 13 residues.

The gene calls are TRBV5-4 and TRBJ2-2; 13 bases fit TRBD2. In germline, CDR1 is SGHNT, CDR2 YYREEE (reference sequence). V shed 3 bases, J shed 8 bases, and the junction held 7 bases outside the gene matches. The CDR3 is 16 amino acids. CDR3 region: CASSSTSGGALGELFF. The DNA for the CDR3 is TGTGCCAGCAGCTCCACTAGCGGGGGGGCATTAGGGGAGCTGTTTTTT.

The chain carries TRBV30 and TRBJ1-5; 12 positions agree with TRBD1. Trimming at V came to 5 bases and at J to 6 bases, leaving 2 bases not matched to a gene. CDR1 is GTSNPN and CDR2 is SVGIG in the germline V gene (reference sequence). This CDR3 comprises 13 residues. The CDR3 loop reads CAWGGQGAQPQHF. In DNA form, the CDR3 reads TGTGCCTGGGGGGGACAGGGGGCTCAGCCCCAGCATTTT.

Comments on this clone: An end of the junction does not agree with germline; a read error may underlie this. This CDR3 is CASSPWAGESGANVLTF. The CDR3 nucleotides are TGTGCCAGCAGCCCTTGGGCGGGGGAATCTGGAGCCAACGTCCTGACTTTC. This chain joins TRBV28 and TRBJ2-6; 7 nucleotides line up with TRBD2. Germline values: CDR1 MDHEN, CDR2 SYDVKM. The CDR3 sequence is 17 residues long.

On this clone itself: An end of the junction does not agree with germline; a read error may underlie this. The CDR3 coding sequence is TGCGCAAGCAGTCCAGGGGCAAGCACAGATACGCAGTATTTT. It encodes CASSPGASTDTQYF. The rearrangement joins TRBV5-1 to TRBJ2-3; D perhaps matches TRBD1 (6 bases). This CDR3 spans 14 amino acids. Germline CDR1 and CDR2: SGHRS and YFSETQ. Supplemented by reference TRBV5-1 and TRBJ2-3, the full variable domain reads KAGVTQTPRYLIKTRGQQVTLSCSPISGHRSVSWYQQTPGQGLQFLFEYFSETQRNKGNFPGRFSGRQFSNSRSEMNVSTLELGDSALYLCASSPGASTDTQYFGPGTRLTVL.

This chain uses TRBV7-9 with TRBJ1-1; D is unresolved. V gave up 5 bases and J gave up 1 base, with 11 bases separating them. Germline V CDR1 and CDR2: SEHNR, FQNEAQ (reference sequence). The CDR3 extends over 14 amino acids. The CDR3 spells CASSPEGKNTEAFF. The DNA of the CDR3 is TGTGCCAGCAGCCCAGAGGGCAAGAACACTGAAGCTTTCTTT. The whole variable domain, remainder taken from reference TRBV7-9 and TRBJ1-1, is DTGVSQNPRHKITKRGQNVTFRCDPISEHNRLYWYRQTLGQGPEFLTYFQNEAQLEKSRLLSDRFSAERPKGSFSTLEIQRTEQGDSAMYLCASSPEGKNTEAFFGQGTRLTVV.

This clone was found once. The CDR3 is CASSFLLPTNRGVGYTF. CDR3 in DNA: TGTGCCAGCAGCTTTCTCCTCCCAACCAACAGGGGTGTGGGCTACACCTTC. The V call is TRBV5-5, the J call TRBJ1-2; 7 bases are a match to TRBD1. Germline lookup yields CDR1 SGHKS and CDR2 YYEKEE (reference sequence). Unmatched junction bases numbered 18, after V lost 2 bases and J lost 8 bases. The CDR3 consists of 17 residues. The entire variable domain, with the rest obtained from reference TRBV5-5 and TRBJ1-2, is as follows: DAGVTQSPTHLIKTRGQQVTLRCSPISGHKSVSWYQQVLGQGPQFIFQYYEKEERGRGNFPDRFSARQFPNYSSELNVNALLLGDSALYLCASSFLLPTNRGVGYTFGSGTRLTVV.

The CDR3 is CASSPREIDYEQYF. CDR3 sequence (DNA): TGTGCCAGTAGTCCCCGGGAGATAGATTACGAGCAGTACTTC. This chain connects TRBV19 to TRBJ2-7; possible D gene TRBD2, 6 bases. The length of the CDR3 is 14 residues. Trimming removed 5 bases from V and 4 bases from J, with 15 bases in between. The germline CDR1 and CDR2 sequences are LNHDA and SQIVND (reference sequence).

This clone was detected a few times. One junction end does not reproduce the germline sequence, and a read error may be involved. V usage is TRBV5-4 and J usage is TRBJ1-4; 7 bases fit TRBD1. Germline CDR1 SGHNT, CDR2 YYREEE (reference sequence). The CDR3 length is 16 residues. The CDR3 nucleotides are TGCGCCAGCAGCCAAATACTTACAGGGGTTCGGGAAAAACTGTTTTTT. Its protein is CASSQILTGVREKLFF.